A selection of T cell receptor beta chains follows, all from one sample in a study of blood T cell repertoires in COVID-19. Assay: immunoSEQ multiplex PCR; the TCRdb copy retains only in-frame clones and omits some. This sample carries 42,000 or so clones, 76% of them seen once, and the ten largest clones take about 29%. The sample was peripheral blood. The receptors were sampled from an elderly man with acute or convalescent COVID-19. Each CDR3 is given with its conserved first and last residue. Fields, in order: V gene, clone size, J gene, D gene, CDR3 protein, CDR3 DNA. A D gene is named only where the DNA matches it firmly. Clone size, where shown, is once, few, many, or a class for clones that have expanded.

>TRBV5-5|.|TRBJ1-1|TRBD1
CASSLTGQTNTEAFF
TGTGCCAGCAGCTTGACGGGACAGACAAACACTGAAGCTTTCTTT
>TRBV28|.|TRBJ1-2|.
CASSSRTDYTF
TGTGCCAGCAGTTCAAGGACAGACTACACCTTC
>TRBV9|few|TRBJ2-3|TRBD2
CASSPGGSSTDTQYF
TGTGCCAGCTCCCCGGGGGGTAGCAGTACAGATACGCAGTATTTT
>TRBV6-5|.|TRBJ2-7|.
CASSPRGGYEQYF
TGTGCCAGCAGTCCTAGGGGGGGGTACGAGCAGTACTTC
>TRBV5-4|few|TRBJ1-6|.
CASSTDSNSPLHF
TGTGCCAGCAGCACGGACAGTAATTCACCCCTCCACTTT
>TRBV19|.|TRBJ2-1|.
CASSLHTDYNEQFF
TGTGCCAGTAGTTTGCATACTGACTACAATGAGCAGTTCTTC
>TRBV6-5|few|TRBJ1-1|.
CASSYTGTLNTEAFF
TGTGCCAGCAGTTATACCGGGACTCTGAACACTGAAGCTTTCTTT
>TRBV5-1|few|TRBJ2-5|TRBD1
CASSFYRGVEETQYF
TGCGCCAGCAGCTTCTACAGGGGAGTGGAGGAGACCCAGTACTTC
>TRBV7-9|.|TRBJ1-5|.
CASSASGGERNQPQHF
TGTGCCAGCAGCGCTAGTGGGGGCGAGCGCAATCAGCCCCAGCATTTT
>TRBV7-6|.|TRBJ2-7|TRBD2
CASSAAPGLAYEQYF
TGTGCCAGCAGCGCGGCACCGGGACTAGCCTACGAGCAGTACTTC
>TRBV19|.|TRBJ2-2|.
CASIREWGTGELFF
TGTGCCAGTATCCGGGAATGGGGCACCGGGGAGCTGTTTTTT
>TRBV2|.|TRBJ2-5|.
CASTLGRSSQETQYF
TGTGCCAGCACCCTGGGGCGAAGTTCTCAAGAGACCCAGTACTTC
>TRBV2|.|TRBJ2-7|TRBD1
CASSERGQFSYEQYF
TGTGCCAGCAGTGAACGGGGACAGTTCTCGTACGAGCAGTACTTC
>TRBV7-6|once|TRBJ2-2|TRBD1
CASGAVGGRSGELFF
TGTGCCAGCGGTGCTGTAGGGGGCCGGTCCGGGGAGCTGTTTTTT
>TRBV5-6|few|TRBJ2-7|TRBD1
CASSWDSSYEQYF
TGTGCCAGCAGTTGGGACAGCTCCTACGAGCAGTACTTC
>TRBV28|.|TRBJ2-7|.
CASSLSNEQYF
TGTGCCAGCAGTTTAAGCAACGAGCAGTACTTC
>TRBV10-3|.|TRBJ2-7|TRBD2
CAISESFGTSSYEQYF
TGTGCCATCAGTGAGTCGTTCGGGACTAGTTCCTACGAGCAGTACTTC
>TRBV5-5|.|TRBJ2-6|.
CASSLGPSGANVLTF
TGTGCCAGCAGCTTGGGGCCCTCTGGGGCCAACGTCCTGACTTTC
>TRBV13|.|TRBJ2-5|TRBD2
CASSPGTSGSRETQYF
TGTGCCAGCAGCCCCGGGACTAGCGGGAGTAGAGAGACCCAGTACTTC
>TRBV30|.|TRBJ1-1|.
CAWSVLVNTEAFF
TGTGCCTGGAGTGTATTAGTGAACACTGAAGCTTTCTTT
>TRBV19|.|TRBJ1-5|TRBD1
CASNQQGARDQPQHF
TGTGCCAGTAATCAACAGGGGGCAAGGGATCAGCCCCAGCATTTT
>TRBV7-9|few|TRBJ2-7|TRBD1
CASSSRDSSYEQYF
TGTGCCAGCAGCTCCCGGGACAGCTCCTACGAGCAGTACTTC
>TRBV2|.|TRBJ1-2|TRBD1
CASIDGDRGLGGYTF
TGTGCCAGCATCGACGGAGACAGGGGATTAGGTGGCTACACCTTC
>TRBV9|.|TRBJ2-2|TRBD1
CASSGLGTGDNTGELFF
TGTGCCAGCAGCGGGCTGGGGACAGGGGATAACACCGGGGAGCTGTTTTTT
>TRBV5-6|.|TRBJ1-6|TRBD1
CASRSRQGTADFPLHF
TGTGCCAGCAGATCGCGCCAGGGGACAGCCGATTTCCCCCTCCACTTT
>TRBV11-1|.|TRBJ2-3|TRBD2
CASSQGLVRTDTQYF
TGTGCCAGCAGCCAGGGACTAGTTCGCACAGATACGCAGTATTTT
>TRBV9|.|TRBJ1-5|.
CASSVAGDSNQPQHF
TGTGCCAGCAGCGTAGCGGGAGATAGCAATCAGCCCCAGCATTTT
>TRBV28|.|TRBJ2-1|TRBD2
CASSFGGGMFF
TGTGCCAGCAGTTTCGGGGGAGGGATGTTCTTC
>TRBV5-1|few|TRBJ1-4|TRBD1
CASSSAPQGVATNEKLFF
TGCGCCAGCAGCTCAGCCCCTCAGGGGGTAGCAACTAATGAAAAACTGTTTTTT
>TRBV27|.|TRBJ2-1|TRBD1
CASSLRGPFYNEQFF
TGTGCCAGCAGTTTGAGGGGGCCATTCTACAATGAGCAGTTCTTC
>TRBV4-2|.|TRBJ1-6|.
CASSQDYKPSTRTLHF
TGTGCCAGCAGCCAAGATTATAAACCCTCAACGAGGACCCTCCACTTT
>TRBV20-1|.|TRBJ2-7|TRBD2
CSASDAGDPPYEQYF
TGCAGTGCTAGTGACGCGGGAGACCCCCCCTACGAGCAGTACTTC
>TRBV19|.|TRBJ2-2|.
CASSIALGGTGELFF
TGTGCCAGTAGTATAGCACTAGGGGGCACCGGGGAGCTGTTTTTT
>TRBV18|.|TRBJ1-5|TRBD1
CASSPGTGNQPQHF
TGTGCCAGCTCACCCGGGACAGGAAATCAGCCCCAGCATTTT
>TRBV3-1/TRBV3-2|.|TRBJ2-3|TRBD2
CASSQDSSGRSLDTQYF
TGTGCCAGCAGCCAAGATTCAAGCGGGAGAAGTTTAGATACGCAGTATTTT
>TRBV6-5|.|TRBJ2-5|TRBD2
CASSSGLAGIKTQYF
TGTGCCAGCAGTTCGGGACTAGCGGGAATCAAGACCCAGTACTTC
>TRBV18|few|TRBJ1-5|.
CASSPLKQGPNQPQHF
TGTGCCAGCTCACCACTAAAGCAGGGGCCTAATCAGCCCCAGCATTTT
>TRBV19|few|TRBJ1-1|.
CASSLASSGWGTEAFF
TGTGCCAGTAGTCTAGCCAGTTCAGGGTGGGGCACTGAAGCTTTCTTT
>TRBV27|.|TRBJ1-1|.
CASSRRGGGTEAFF
TGTGCCAGCAGCCGGAGGGGGGGAGGCACTGAAGCTTTCTTT
>TRBV7-9|few|TRBJ2-6|.
CASTAGANVLTF
TGTGCCAGTACTGCAGGGGCCAACGTCCTGACTTTC
>TRBV5-4|.|TRBJ1-1|TRBD1
CASSAGTGEFTEAFF
TGTGCCAGCAGCGCGGGGACAGGGGAGTTCACTGAAGCTTTCTTT
>TRBV5-6|.|TRBJ1-2|.
CASSFSDAALSGYTF
TGTGCCAGCAGCTTCAGCGACGCAGCCCTCAGTGGCTACACCTTC
>TRBV4-2|.|TRBJ1-2|.
CASSQESLYGYTF
TGTGCCAGCAGCCAGGAGTCGCTCTATGGCTACACCTTC
>TRBV27|.|TRBJ1-1|.
CASRTGGITEAFF
TGTGCCAGCAGGACGGGAGGGATTACTGAAGCTTTCTTT
>TRBV5-1|once|TRBJ1-5|.
CASSLAAGSNQPQHF
TGCGCCAGCAGCTTGGCCGCCGGGAGCAATCAGCCCCAGCATTTT
>TRBV6-5|.|TRBJ2-1|TRBD1
CASNGQGAGNEQFF
TGTGCCAGCAACGGACAGGGGGCGGGCAATGAGCAGTTCTTC
>TRBV5-5|.|TRBJ2-7|.
CASSPGRWGSPIEQYF
TGTGCCAGCAGCCCCGGAAGGTGGGGCAGCCCCATCGAGCAGTACTTC
>TRBV19|.|TRBJ2-3|TRBD2
CASTSGGRAGTDTQYF
TGTGCCAGTACTAGCGGGGGTAGGGCGGGCACAGATACGCAGTATTTT
>TRBV5-1|.|TRBJ1-2|.
CASSLGANYGYTF
TGCGCCAGCAGCTTGGGCGCTAACTATGGCTACACCTTC
>TRBV12-3/TRBV12-4|few|TRBJ1-1|.
CASIVGGYTEAFF
TGTGCCAGCATCGTGGGGGGGTACACTGAAGCTTTCTTT